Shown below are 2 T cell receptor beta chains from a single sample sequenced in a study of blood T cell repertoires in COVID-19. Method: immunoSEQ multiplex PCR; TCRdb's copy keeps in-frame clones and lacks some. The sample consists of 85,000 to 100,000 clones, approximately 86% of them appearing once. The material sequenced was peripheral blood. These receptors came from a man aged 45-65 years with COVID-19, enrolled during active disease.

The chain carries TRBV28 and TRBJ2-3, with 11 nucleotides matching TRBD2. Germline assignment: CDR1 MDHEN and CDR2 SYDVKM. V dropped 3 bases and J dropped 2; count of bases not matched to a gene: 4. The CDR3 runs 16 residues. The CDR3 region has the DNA TGTGCCAGCAGTTTCGAACTAGCGGGGGTCACAGATACGCAGTATTTT. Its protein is CASSFELAGVTDTQYF.

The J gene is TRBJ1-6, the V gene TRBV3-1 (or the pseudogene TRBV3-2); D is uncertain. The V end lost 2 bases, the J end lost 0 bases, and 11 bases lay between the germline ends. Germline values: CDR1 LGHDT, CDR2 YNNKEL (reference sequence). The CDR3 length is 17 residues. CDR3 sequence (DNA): TGTGCCAGCAGCCAAAGAGCAAGGAGCTCCTATAATTCACCCCTCCACTTT. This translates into CASSQRARSSYNSPLHF.